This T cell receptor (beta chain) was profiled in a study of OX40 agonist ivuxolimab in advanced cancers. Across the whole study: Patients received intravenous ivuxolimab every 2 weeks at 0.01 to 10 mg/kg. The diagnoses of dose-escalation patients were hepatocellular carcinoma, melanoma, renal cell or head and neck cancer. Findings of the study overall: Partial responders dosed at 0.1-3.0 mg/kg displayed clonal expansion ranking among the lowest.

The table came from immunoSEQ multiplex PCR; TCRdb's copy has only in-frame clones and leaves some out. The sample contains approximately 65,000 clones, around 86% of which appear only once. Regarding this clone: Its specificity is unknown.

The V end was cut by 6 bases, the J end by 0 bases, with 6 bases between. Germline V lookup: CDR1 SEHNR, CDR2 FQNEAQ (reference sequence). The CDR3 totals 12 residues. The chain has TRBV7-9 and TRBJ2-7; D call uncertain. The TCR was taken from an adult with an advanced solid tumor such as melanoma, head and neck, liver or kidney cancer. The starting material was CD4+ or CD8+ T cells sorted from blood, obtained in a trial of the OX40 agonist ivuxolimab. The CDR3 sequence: CASSPSSYEQYF. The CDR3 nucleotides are TGTGCCAGCAGTCCCAGCTCCTACGAGCAGTACTTC.